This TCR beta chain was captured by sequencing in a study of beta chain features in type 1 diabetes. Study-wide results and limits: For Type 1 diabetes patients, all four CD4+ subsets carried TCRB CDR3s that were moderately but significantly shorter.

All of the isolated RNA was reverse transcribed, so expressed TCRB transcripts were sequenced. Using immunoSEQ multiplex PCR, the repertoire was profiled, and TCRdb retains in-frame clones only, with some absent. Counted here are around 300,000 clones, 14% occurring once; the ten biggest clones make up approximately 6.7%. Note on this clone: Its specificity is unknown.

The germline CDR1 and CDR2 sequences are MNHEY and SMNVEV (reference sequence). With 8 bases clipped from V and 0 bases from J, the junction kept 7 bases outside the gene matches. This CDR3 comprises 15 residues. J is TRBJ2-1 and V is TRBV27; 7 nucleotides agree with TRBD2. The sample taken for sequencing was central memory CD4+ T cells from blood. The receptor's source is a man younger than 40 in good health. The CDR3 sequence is CASRTSASSYNEQFF. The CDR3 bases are TGTGCCAGCCGAACTAGCGCCAGCTCCTACAATGAGCAGTTCTTC.